Listed here are 8 T cell receptor beta chains from one sample, sequenced in a study of blood T cell repertoires in COVID-19. The protocol was immunoSEQ multiplex PCR, while the TCRdb copy is restricted to in-frame clones and leaves out a portion. Among some 200,000 clones, 80% to 85% were seen once, and the ten largest hold 14%. Sequencing was done on a sample of peripheral blood. All receptors come from a woman aged 70 to 79 with COVID-19, enrolled during active disease.

Concerning this clone itself: The CDR3 does not end in the conserved phenylalanine or tryptophan, so this is likely a read error. The DNA is left out, because the CDR3 cannot be placed on it with certainty; the CDR3 is given as TCRdb lists it. This sequence joins TRBV5-8 and TRBJ1-2; the table's TRBD1 call for D was not verified on the DNA. Ends included, the CDR3 has 12 residues. Germline V lookup: CDR1 SGHTS, CDR2 YDEGEE. The CDR3 sequence: CASSLLTDSLFG.

J is TRBJ2-2 and V is TRBV30; D is ambiguous. This CDR3 is built from 15 residues. Trimming shortened V by 4 bases and J by 0 bases, and 12 bases separated the two germline ends. Germline loops: CDR1 GTSNPN, CDR2 SVGIG (reference sequence). The CDR3 region has the DNA TGTGCCTGGAACTTTGAAATTGCGAACACCGGGGAGCTGTTTTTT. It yields the protein CAWNFEIANTGELFF.

This clone occurred a few times. V and J are TRBV4-1 and TRBJ2-3, with a tentative D call TRBD1 (5 bases). Per the germline V gene, CDR1 is MGHRA and CDR2 is YSYEKL. The CDR3 contains 18 residues. The V end lost 3 bases, the J end lost 6 bases, and 25 bases lay between the germline ends. CDR3: CASSQSLLRSGPRDTQYF. As DNA, the CDR3 is TGCGCCAGCAGCCAGAGCCTACTGAGGTCAGGGCCTAGGGATACGCAGTATTTT.

V is TRBV5-5 and J is TRBJ2-2; 9 nucleotides align to TRBD2. There are 19 residues in the CDR3. Germline assignment: CDR1 SGHKS and CDR2 YYEKEE (reference sequence). The V and J ends lost 0 bases and 4 bases, in that order; junction bases with no gene match: 13. The CDR3 loop is CASSLDFAQRGASTGELFF. The CDR3 DNA reads as TGTGCCAGCAGCTTGGATTTTGCCCAGCGGGGGGCCAGCACCGGGGAGCTGTTTTTT. Supplemented by reference TRBV5-5 and TRBJ2-2, the full variable domain reads DAGVTQSPTHLIKTRGQQVTLRCSPISGHKSVSWYQQVLGQGPQFIFQYYEKEERGRGNFPDRFSARQFPNYSSELNVNALLLGDSALYLCASSLDFAQRGASTGELFFGEGSRLTVL.

The chain employs TRBV30 and TRBJ2-7; D is perhaps TRBD2 (5 bases). This CDR3 is built from 15 residues. With 0 bases removed from V and 1 base from J, the gap between germline ends came to 13 bases. Germline CDR1 is GTSNPN and CDR2 is SVGIG (reference sequence). CDR3 loop: CAWSVRGMRSYEQYF. For the CDR3, the DNA is TGTGCCTGGAGTGTACGAGGGATGAGGTCCTACGAGCAGTACTTC.

For this clone: The sample holds other DNA sequences that translate to the same CDR3. The chain has TRBV10-3 and TRBJ2-7, with D tentatively TRBD1 (6 bases). V was trimmed by 0 bases and J by 7 bases, leaving 7 bases between them. Germline V lookup: CDR1 ENHRY, CDR2 SYGVKD. The CDR3 extends over 12 amino acids. The CDR3 region is CAISESRGEQYV. The DNA of the CDR3 is TGTGCCATCAGTGAGTCTAGGGGGGAGCAGTACGTC.

The V gene is TRBV9, the J gene TRBJ2-3; 8 bases are shared with TRBD2. The V segment lost 0 bases and the J segment 2 bases; nucleotides outside the gene matches: 2. The CDR3 loop spans 15 amino acids. Germline CDR1 and CDR2: SGDLS and YYNGEE. The CDR3 nucleotides read TGTGCCAGCAGCGTAGGCGGGGGGAACACAGATACGCAGTATTTT. It yields the protein CASSVGGGNTDTQYF.

The V call is TRBV21-1, the J call TRBJ2-7; the table's D call TRBD2 went unverified against the DNA. TRBV21-1 is a pseudogene locus. CDR3 size: 17 residues. The CDR3 bases are TGTGCCAGCAGCAAAGGTTACACTAGGGGGGGCTCCTACGAGCAGTACTTC. This encodes CASSKGYTRGGSYEQYF.